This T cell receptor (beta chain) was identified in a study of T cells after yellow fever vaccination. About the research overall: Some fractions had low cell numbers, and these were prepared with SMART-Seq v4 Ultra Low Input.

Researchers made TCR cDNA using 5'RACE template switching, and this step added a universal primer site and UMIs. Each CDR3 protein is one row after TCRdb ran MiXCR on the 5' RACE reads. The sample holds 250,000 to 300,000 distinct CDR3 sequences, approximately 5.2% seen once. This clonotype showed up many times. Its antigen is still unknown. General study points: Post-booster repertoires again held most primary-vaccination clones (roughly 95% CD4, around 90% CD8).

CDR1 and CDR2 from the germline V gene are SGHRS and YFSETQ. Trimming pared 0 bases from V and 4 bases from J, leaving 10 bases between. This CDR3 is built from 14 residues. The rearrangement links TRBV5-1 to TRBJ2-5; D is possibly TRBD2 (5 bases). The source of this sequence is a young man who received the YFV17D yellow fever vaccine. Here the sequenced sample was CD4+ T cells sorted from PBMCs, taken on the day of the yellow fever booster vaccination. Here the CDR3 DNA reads TGCGCCAGCAGCTTGGTCGAGGGCGCAGAGACCCAGTACTTC. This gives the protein CASSLVEGAETQYF.